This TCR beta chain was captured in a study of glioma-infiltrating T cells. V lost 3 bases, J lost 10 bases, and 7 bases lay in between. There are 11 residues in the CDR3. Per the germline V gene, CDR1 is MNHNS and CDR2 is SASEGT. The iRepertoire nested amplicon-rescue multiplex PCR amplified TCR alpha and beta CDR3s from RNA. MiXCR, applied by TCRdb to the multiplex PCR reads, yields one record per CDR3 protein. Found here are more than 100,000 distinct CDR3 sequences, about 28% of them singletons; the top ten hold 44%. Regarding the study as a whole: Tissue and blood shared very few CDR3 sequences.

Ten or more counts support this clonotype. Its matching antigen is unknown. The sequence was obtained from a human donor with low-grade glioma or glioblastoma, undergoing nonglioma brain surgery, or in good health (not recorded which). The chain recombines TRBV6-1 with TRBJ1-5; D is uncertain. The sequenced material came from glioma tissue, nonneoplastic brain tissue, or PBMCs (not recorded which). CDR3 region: CASSDRGPQHF. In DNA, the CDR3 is TGTGCCAGCAGTGATCGTGGTCCCCAGCATTTT.